A selection of T cell receptor beta chains follows, all from one sample in a study of cytomegalovirus exposure and HLA in healthy donors. TCRdb's table, derived via immunoSEQ multiplex PCR, lists solely in-frame clones and lacks some. The data hold some 140,000 clones, with more than 75% observed a single time. Sequencing used PBMCs. Receptors originate from a woman aged 40 to 50 in good health and CMV-seropositive. Each CDR3 is given with its conserved first and last residue. D genes are given only for firm matches. Where a row states a size, it is once, few, many or the class of an expanded clone; other rows omit it.

cdr3_aa cdr3_nt j_call d_call v_call clone_size
CASSGEPRETNTYEQYF TGTGCCAGCAGCGGAGAACCCAGGGAAACGAATACCTACGAGCAGTACTTC TRBJ2-7 NA TRBV5-6 NA
CASSLYSGAYEQYF TGCGCCAGCAGCTTGTATAGCGGAGCCTACGAGCAGTACTTC TRBJ2-7 NA TRBV5-1 NA
CASTGTDMNTGELFF TGTGCCAGCACCGGGACAGACATGAACACCGGGGAGCTGTTTTTT TRBJ2-2 TRBD1 TRBV9 few
CASSFRDRATSYEQYF TGTGCCAGCAGCTTCCGGGACAGGGCGACTTCCTACGAGCAGTACTTC TRBJ2-7 NA TRBV21-1 NA
CASSLVGVWDRGTDTQYF TGTGCCAGCAGCTTAGTGGGGGTGTGGGACAGGGGTACAGATACGCAGTATTTT TRBJ2-3 TRBD1 TRBV7-8 NA
CASSPGTSGRHEQFF TGTGCCAGCAGTCCCGGGACTAGCGGGAGACATGAGCAGTTCTTC TRBJ2-1 TRBD2 TRBV4-2 few
CASSHLGTGVSETQYF TGTGCCAGCAGTCACCTCGGGACAGGGGTATCGGAGACCCAGTACTTC TRBJ2-5 TRBD1 TRBV27 NA
CASIPGGGRGYGYTF TGTGCCAGTATCCCCGGCGGGGGGCGAGGATATGGCTACACCTTC TRBJ1-2 NA TRBV19 NA
CASHGRGTGGTGELFF TGTGCCAGCCACGGCCGGGGGACAGGTGGTACCGGGGAGCTGTTTTTT TRBJ2-2 TRBD1 TRBV28 NA
CASSGGTSGVETQYF TGCGCCAGCAGCGGTGGGACTAGCGGGGTTGAGACGCAGTATTTT TRBJ2-3 TRBD2 TRBV5-1 NA
CASSYASEGYEQYF TGTGCCAGCAGTTACGCCTCCGAGGGCTACGAGCAGTACTTC TRBJ2-7 NA TRBV6-5 NA
CASSELQGADTQYF TGTGCCAGCAGTGAACTACAGGGTGCAGATACGCAGTATTTT TRBJ2-3 NA TRBV6-1 few
CASSLELAGGNEQFF TGTGCCAGCAGCTTAGAACTAGCGGGAGGCAATGAGCAGTTCTTC TRBJ2-1 TRBD2 TRBV11-2 NA
CASSNVLEAGEDTEAFF TGTGCCAGCAGTAATGTCCTAGAGGCAGGGGAAGACACTGAAGCTTTCTTT TRBJ1-1 NA TRBV6-4 NA
CASSQAKTGLNEQYF TGCGCCAGCAGCCAAGCGAAGACAGGGTTAAACGAGCAGTACTTC TRBJ2-7 TRBD1 TRBV4-1 few
CSVERDSTYEQYF TGCAGCGTTGAAAGGGACAGTACCTACGAGCAGTACTTC TRBJ2-7 TRBD1 TRBV29-1 NA
CASSGGGRTDTQYF TGTGCCAGCAGCGGTGGCGGGCGCACAGATACGCAGTATTTT TRBJ2-3 NA TRBV5-4 few
CASRIDRGSVGEQFF TGTGCCAGCAGGATCGACAGGGGATCAGTGGGTGAGCAGTTCTTC TRBJ2-1 TRBD1 TRBV6-5 NA
CASTLLPDISGELFF TGTGCCTCGACTCTACTACCGGACATATCGGGGGAGCTGTTTTTT TRBJ2-2 NA TRBV30 once
CASSLSGELFF TGTGCCAGCAGCTTGTCGGGGGAGCTGTTTTTT TRBJ2-2 NA TRBV5-4 NA
CASSPADSPFGTDTQYF TGTGCCAGCTCACCAGCGGACAGCCCTTTTGGCACAGATACGCAGTATTTT TRBJ2-3 NA TRBV18 NA
CASSLGDPGNTIYF TGCGCCAGCAGCTTGGGAGATCCGGGAAACACCATATATTTT TRBJ1-3 NA TRBV5-1 NA
CASSLSGGWNQPQHF TGTGCCAGCAGTCTCTCGGGTGGTTGGAATCAGCCCCAGCATTTT TRBJ1-5 NA TRBV6-1 NA
CASSRSSLAGLTDTQYF TGTGCCAGCAGCCGAAGCTCACTAGCGGGCCTCACAGATACGCAGTATTTT TRBJ2-3 TRBD2 TRBV14 few
CASSRIGGLAGGYEQFF TGTGCCAGCAGCCGAATCGGTGGACTAGCGGGAGGTTATGAGCAGTTCTTC TRBJ2-1 TRBD2 TRBV11-3 NA
CASSIDRSGSSGYTF TGTGCCAGTAGTATAGATCGAAGCGGCAGCTCCGGCTACACCTTC TRBJ1-2 NA TRBV19 NA
CASRTTGSATDTQYF TGTGCCAGCAGGACCACAGGGAGCGCCACAGATACGCAGTATTTT TRBJ2-3 NA TRBV6-5 NA
CASSPTGTGIGEQFF TGTGCCAGCAGCCCGACGGGGACAGGGATCGGTGAGCAGTTCTTC TRBJ2-1 TRBD1 TRBV7-2 NA